Below, 15 T cell receptor beta chains from the same sample are listed, as sequenced in a study of cytomegalovirus exposure and HLA in healthy donors. The PCR ran on 60 Vbeta and 13 Jbeta primers. Repertoires were generated with immunoSEQ multiplex PCR, while TCRdb's copy carries only in-frame clones and drops some. The table has more than 80,000 clones, 55% to 65% seen once. Material: PBMCs. All receptors come from a woman aged 40 to 50 in good health and CMV-seropositive.

For this clone: One end of the junction fails to match germline, which may point to a read error. The rearrangement uses TRBV18 and TRBJ1-2, with D perhaps TRBD1 (6 bases). Germline assignment: CDR1 KGHSH and CDR2 LQKENI. The CDR3 is made up of 13 amino acids. The DNA of the CDR3 is TGTGCCAGCTCGCCACCGGCAGGGGCTGGCTACACCTTC. It codes for CASSPPAGAGYTF.

CDR3 nucleotides: TGTGCCAGCAGTTTGGTCGGCAGGGGGCCTAACTATGGCTACACCTTC. Its protein is CASSLVGRGPNYGYTF. V usage is TRBV6-5 and J usage is TRBJ1-2; 8 bases match TRBD1. The germline V gene encodes CDR1 MNHEY and CDR2 SVGAGI. This CDR3 spans 16 amino acids. Trimming at V came to 4 bases and at J to 0 bases, leaving 7 bases not matched to a gene.

CDR3 nucleotide sequence: TGTGCCAGCAGCTTAACCGGACAGAACTATGGCTACACCTTC. It encodes CASSLTGQNYGYTF. The J gene is TRBJ1-2, the V gene TRBV11-2, with D maybe TRBD1 (6 bases). The germline CDR1 and CDR2 sequences are SGHAT and FQNNGV. The CDR3 runs to 14 residues. With 2 bases removed from V and 2 bases from J, the gap between germline ends came to 9 bases.

The chain employs TRBV28 and TRBJ2-1; 10 positions agree with TRBD1. Per the germline V gene, CDR1 is MDHEN and CDR2 is SYDVKM. Trimming at V came to 3 bases and at J to 7 bases, leaving 3 bases not matched to a gene. The CDR3 extends over 14 amino acids. The CDR3 here is CASSFLDRGNEQFF. DNA of the CDR3: TGTGCCAGCAGTTTTCTGGACAGGGGGAATGAGCAGTTCTTC.

The J gene is TRBJ1-1, the V gene TRBV2; 9 bases are shared with TRBD1. Germline CDR1 and CDR2: SNHLY and FYNNEI. The CDR3 has 13 residues. Unmatched junction bases numbered 3, after V lost 4 bases and J lost 6 bases. As DNA, the CDR3 is TGTGCCAGCAGTGCACAGGGGGCGGCTGAAGCTTTCTTT. Protein product: CASSAQGAAEAFF.

This clone was observed a few times. The chain joins TRBV18 to TRBJ1-3; no clear D. The V gene's germline CDR1 is KGHSH and CDR2 LQKENI. V was pared by 3 bases and J by 2 bases, with 14 bases between. This CDR3 comprises 16 residues. The CDR3 nucleotides are TGTGCCAGCTCACCGGACCTCCTCGGGGCTGGAAACACCATATATTTT. It translates to CASSPDLLGAGNTIYF.

This clone appeared once. The CDR3 protein is CATSSRGGVRDEQYF. CDR3 bases: TGTGCCACCAGCAGTCGCGGCGGCGTGAGGGACGAGCAGTACTTC. The genes are TRBV15 and TRBJ2-7, with D perhaps matching TRBD2 (5 bases). Germline V CDR1 and CDR2: LNHNV, YYDKDF (reference sequence). The CDR3 length is 15 residues. With 3 bases removed from V and 5 bases from J, the gap between germline ends came to 17 bases.

This chain uses TRBV7-8 with TRBJ2-5; TRBD1 aligns across 11 bases. The CDR3 has 15 residues. With 5 bases clipped from V and 10 bases from J, the junction kept 12 bases outside the gene matches. Looked up from germline, CDR1 is SGHVS and CDR2 is FQNEAQ. The CDR3, as DNA: TGTGCCAGCAGCATGAGACGGACAGGGGGCATGGACCAGTACTTC. As protein: CASSMRRTGGMDQYF.

The V and J genes are TRBV27 and TRBJ2-2, with D perhaps TRBD2 (5 bases). From germline, CDR1 is MNHEY and CDR2 SMNVEV (reference sequence). Trimming stripped 5 bases from V and 5 bases from J, with 9 bases between. The CDR3 consists of 13 residues. CDR3 coding DNA: TGTGCCAGCAGTCCTACTAGTACCGGGGAGCTGTTTTTT. Amino acids: CASSPTSTGELFF.

This clone has a handful of counts. The chain is built from TRBV5-1 and TRBJ2-5; 8 bases are shared with TRBD1. After removal of 0 bases from V and 5 bases from J, the junction contained 9 bases not matched to a gene. The CDR3 has 16 residues. Germline assignment: CDR1 SGHRS and CDR2 YFSETQ. CDR3 residues: CASSLVGDRYGETQYF. For the CDR3, the DNA is TGCGCCAGCAGCTTGGTAGGGGACAGGTATGGGGAGACCCAGTACTTC.

The chain carries TRBV7-9 and TRBJ2-7; TRBD2 might be the D (6 bases). Germline CDR1 and CDR2: SEHNR and FQNEAQ (reference sequence). The CDR3 consists of 15 residues. The V gene lost 2 bases and the J gene lost 0 bases, with 11 bases spanning the gap. In nucleotides, the CDR3 is TGTGCCAGCAGCTTACTGCCTAGCGACTCCTACGAGCAGTACTTC. Translation: CASSLLPSDSYEQYF.

The CDR3 DNA reads as TGTGCCAGCAGCGCGAGTTCTAGCGCACTTGGCGACAATGAGCAGTTCTTC. Its protein is CASSASSSALGDNEQFF. The V and J genes are TRBV9 and TRBJ2-1, with D tentatively TRBD2 (6 bases). In germline, CDR1 is SGDLS, CDR2 YYNGEE. CDR3 length equals 17 residues. V was trimmed by 3 bases and J by 5 bases, leaving 21 bases between them. The full variable domain, with the rest looked up from reference TRBV9 and TRBJ2-1, is DSGVTQTPKHLITATGQRVTLRCSPRSGDLSVYWYQQSLDQGLQFLIQYYNGEERAKGNILERFSAQQFPDLHSELNLSSLELGDSALYFCASSASSSALGDNEQFFGPGTRLTVL.

There are a few counts of this clone. The rearrangement joins TRBV7-9 to TRBJ2-5; TRBD1 agrees at 12 bases. The CDR3 contains 17 residues. V lost 4 bases, J lost 5 bases, and 11 bases stayed unmatched. Germline V lookup: CDR1 SEHNR, CDR2 FQNEAQ (reference sequence). The CDR3 nucleotides read TGTGCCAGCAGCTCGCCACCCGGGACAGGGGGCCGGGAGACCCAGTACTTC. This codes for CASSSPPGTGGRETQYF.

This chain uses TRBV5-4 with TRBJ2-6, with 7 positions matching TRBD1. CDR1 is SGHNT and CDR2 is YYREEE in the germline V gene (reference sequence). Unmatched junction bases numbered 8, after V lost 2 bases and J lost 3 bases. CDR3 size: 17 residues. Written as DNA, the CDR3 is TGTGCCAGCAGCTTCCCACAGGGGAGAGGTGGGGCCAACGTCCTGACTTTC. Residues: CASSFPQGRGGANVLTF. The whole variable domain, filled in from reference TRBV5-4 and TRBJ2-6, reads ETGVTQSPTHLIKTRGQQVTLRCSSQSGHNTVSWYQQALGQGPQFIFQYYREEENGRGNFPPRFSGLQFPNYSSELNVNALELDDSALYLCASSFPQGRGGANVLTFGAGSRLTVL.

CDR3 nucleotide sequence: TGTGCCAGCAGCCCCATTGGACTGAATGGCTACACCTTC. It specifies CASSPIGLNGYTF. V and J are TRBV6-1 and TRBJ1-2; D is ambiguous. V lost 6 bases, J lost 6 bases, and 14 bases lay in between. CDR1 and CDR2 from the germline V gene are MNHNS and SASEGT. The CDR3 extends over 13 amino acids.